This T cell receptor (beta chain) was sequenced in a study of blood T cells in healthy people across ages. The study's findings and limits: Naive and antigen-experienced cells were not separated, limiting conclusive comparison. Estimated diversity across one million T cells was deemed an underestimate.

The V and J ends lost 3 bases and 13 bases respectively, with 10 bases between them. The CDR3 is 11 amino acids. Germline V gene sequence: CDR1 MGHDK, CDR2 SYGVNS. This clonotype was seen just once. The antigen is not known. Sample donors were healthy Caucasian individuals that came from Russia, aged about 6 to 95. It was with a sample-barcoded 5' primer and a J-beta primer mix that a second PCR of roughly 6 to 12 cycles was run. Each cDNA molecule was tagged by a template-switch adaptor that had 12 random nucleotides. TCRdb recomputed calls from the 5' RACE reads with MiXCR, one row per CDR3 protein. This table holds 1 million to 1.2 million distinct CDR3 sequences, 35% to 40% found once.

The chain couples TRBV25-1 to TRBJ2-1, with D uncertain. Sequenced input: blood. This TCR was sampled from a man in his late teens or twenties in good health. This chain's CDR3 is CASSDYETQFF. The CDR3 DNA reads TGTGCCAGCAGTGATTATGAGACCCAGTTCTTC.